This entry is about one T cell receptor (beta chain). Its matching antigen is unknown. The CDR3 sequence is 11 residues long. V lost 8 bases to trimming and J lost 4 bases, with 8 bases between them. Germline V gene sequence: CDR1 MNHEY, CDR2 SMNVEV (reference sequence). The data belong to a study of Ad26.COV2.S vaccination and SARS-CoV-2 variants. Across the whole study: Intramuscularly, Ad26.COV2.S was given either once or twice, 56 days apart. Study-level points and caveats: Vaccinated individuals (as opposed to placebo recipients) had higher spike-specific TCR breadth.

Stated treatment: around 19 received Ad26.COV2.S at low or high dose, single or two shots; about five received placebo; per-sample allocation not given. Sampling was done on day 63 after the first vaccine or placebo injection. The data were produced by immunoSEQ multiplex PCR, yet TCRdb's version contains in-frame clones alone and is incomplete. The data hold some 340,000 clones, with around 84% observed a single time. The chain is built from TRBV27 and TRBJ1-2; no definite D call. The material was peripheral blood, obtained in a trial of Ad26.COV2.S vaccine versus placebo. The sequence was collected from a person between 18 and 60 years old who received the Ad26.COV2.S COVID-19 vaccine or a placebo. The CDR3: CASGVGYGYTF. In DNA form, the CDR3 reads TGTGCCAGCGGGGTAGGCTATGGCTACACCTTC.